The T cell receptor (beta chain) described here comes from a study of response to subunit inactivated influenza vaccine. This CDR3 has 14 residues. The V gene's germline CDR1 is LGHNA and CDR2 YNFKEQ. V lost 0 bases and J 2 bases, leaving 8 bases between the germline ends. This clonotype occurred a few times. TCRdb processed the RT-PCR reads anew with MiXCR; each CDR3 protein has one entry. Of about 540,000 distinct CDR3 sequences detected, 20% to 25% appear once; the ten largest clones hold approximately 3%. Another study also made use of these data, one on T cells expressing NK-cell markers. That source adds: 5'RACE template switching with UMIs produced the TCR beta cDNA. One observes that, in several donors, these clonotypes were also the leading ones within the CD3+CD56-NKG2C+ fraction.

V gene TRBV4-2 combines with J gene TRBJ2-7; D is ambiguous. Sequencing was performed on CD4+ T cells sorted from PBMCs, taken 12 days after vaccination. This sequence originates from a man aged 50-59 years who received an inactivated influenza vaccine. This CDR3 reads CASSQDGRPYEQYF. The CDR3 nucleotides read TGTGCCAGCAGCCAAGATGGCAGGCCCTACGAGCAGTACTTC.